This TCR beta chain was documented in a study of breast tumors, draining lymph nodes, adjacent tissues. Study-level results: The lymph node origin of tumor T cells was framed as consistent with a hypothesis, not demonstrated.

This CDR3 has 18 amino acids. Deletions cut 1 base from V and 0 bases from J, with 19 bases between. From germline, CDR1 is SGHRS and CDR2 YFSETQ. The lymph nodes were axillary draining lymph nodes from breast cancer patients. This clonotype was detected many times. Its antigen is not known. MiXCR, applied by TCRdb to the multiplex PCR reads, yields one record per CDR3 protein. The sample carries fewer than 250,000 distinct CDR3 sequences, less than 40% recorded once. The receptor was derived from a female donor with breast cancer. Some clones in this sample may be carry-over from other donors' samples. The chain links TRBV5-1 to TRBJ2-5, with D possibly being TRBD2 (6 bases). The sample was axillary lymph node tissue. This chain's CDR3 is CASSLRQRALPDQETQYF. CDR3 nucleotide sequence: TGCGCCAGCAGCTTGCGGCAGCGGGCCCTTCCAGACCAAGAGACCCAGTACTTC.